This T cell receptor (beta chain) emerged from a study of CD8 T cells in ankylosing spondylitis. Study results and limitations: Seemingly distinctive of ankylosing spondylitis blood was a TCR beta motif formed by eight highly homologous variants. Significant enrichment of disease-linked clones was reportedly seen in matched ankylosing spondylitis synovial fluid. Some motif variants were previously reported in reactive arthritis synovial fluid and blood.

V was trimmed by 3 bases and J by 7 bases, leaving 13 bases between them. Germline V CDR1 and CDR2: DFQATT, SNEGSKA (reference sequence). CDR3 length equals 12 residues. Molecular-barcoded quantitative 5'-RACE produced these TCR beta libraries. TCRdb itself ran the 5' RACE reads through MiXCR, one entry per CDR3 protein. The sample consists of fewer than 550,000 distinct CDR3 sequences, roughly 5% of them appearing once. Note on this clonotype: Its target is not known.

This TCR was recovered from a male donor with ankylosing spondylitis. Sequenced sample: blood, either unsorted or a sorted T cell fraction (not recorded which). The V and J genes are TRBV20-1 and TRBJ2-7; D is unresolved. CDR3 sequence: CSARPTGWEQYF. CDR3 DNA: TGCAGTGCTAGGCCGACGGGTTGGGAGCAGTACTTC.